This TCR beta chain is drawn from a study of cytomegalovirus exposure and HLA in healthy donors. V was pared by 6 bases and J by 0 bases, with 11 bases between. This CDR3 is 14 amino acids long. Germline V gives CDR1 ENHRY, CDR2 SYGVKD. This PCR relied on a set of 60 Vbeta primers and 13 Jbeta primers. Libraries were prepared by immunoSEQ multiplex PCR; TCRdb keeps only in-frame clonotypes and omits some of them. The sample carries roughly 200,000 clones, around 87% recorded once. This TCR derives from a boy between 2 and 15 years old in good health and CMV-seronegative. The sequenced material came from PBMCs. The chain couples TRBV10-3 to TRBJ1-1, with D possibly matching TRBD1 (5 bases). The CDR3 sequence is CAIRTVSLNTEAFF. The DNA for the CDR3 is TGTGCCATCAGGACAGTCAGCCTGAACACTGAAGCTTTCTTT.